Each of the 26 T cell receptor delta chains below was sequenced from the same sample in a study of γδ T cells in repeated Plasmodium falciparum infection. Gammadelta T cells were flow-sorted from PBMC into Vgamma9/Vdelta2+ and Vdelta2-negative populations for bulk analysis. TCRdb used CATT to re-call clones from the multiplex PCR reads. Among 50,000 to 60,000 delta-chain clones listed, 1.9% were seen once. The source material was gamma-delta T cells from blood. The origin of the receptors is a pool of human donors (malaria-infected and uninfected, not separated).

Note on this clone: The protein in TCRdb stems from a much larger clone and differs at residue 14 from this DNA's translation, likely a read error; here the protein is translated from the DNA. The V gene corresponds to TRDV3; no J gene was called. There are 16 residues in the CDR3. Germline V gives CDR1 TVYSNPD, CDR2 GDNSRS (reference sequence). CDR3 sequence reads: CAFTLSEGRGAIKPIF. The CDR3 DNA sequence: TGTGCCTTCACCCTATCGGAGGGGAGAGGGGCTATTAAACCCATCTTT.

This clone was observed a few times. Only one base separates this from a far larger clonotype, so it likely reflects a read error. The same CDR3 arises from other DNA sequences in this sample as well. V gene TRDV1 combines with J gene TRDJ1; 11 bases are a match to TRDD3. Looked up from germline, CDR1 is TSWWSYY and CDR2 is QGS. This CDR3 has 22 residues. CDR3 amino acids: CALGELHFLNAYWGIDTDKLIF. Here the CDR3 DNA reads TGTGCTCTTGGGGAACTTCACTTCCTAAACGCCTACTGGGGGATAGACACCGATAAGCTCATCTTT.

This clone was observed a few times. TCRdb has a much larger clone's protein, which differs at residue 3 from the translation of this DNA, likely because of a read error; what is shown is the protein translated from the DNA. The J gene is TRDJ1, the V gene TRDV1; TRDD3 matches at 12 bases. The J gene comes from matching the DNA to germline here; TCRdb lacks it. Germline CDR1 is TSWWSYY and CDR2 is QGS. The CDR3 is made up of 25 amino acids. CDR3 residues: CAIGEPTSFLRAYRTGGYSTDKLIF. Written as DNA, the CDR3 is TGTGCTATTGGGGAACCCACCTCCTTCCTACGAGCCTATCGGACTGGGGGATACAGTACCGATAAACTCATCTTT.

This clone was observed at least ten times. TCRdb's entry gives the protein of a much larger clone, which mismatches this DNA's translation at residue 12, likely from a read error; the protein reported here is translated from the DNA. This rearrangement joins TRDV2 to TRDJ1, with TRDD3 matching over 9 bases. The germline gives CDR1 GEAIGNYY, CDR2 EKD. There are 18 residues in the CDR3. V gave up 0 bases and J gave up 3 bases; unmatched junction bases: 13. CDR3 amino acids: CACDTGSLLGEYPDKLIF. Here the CDR3 DNA reads TGTGCCTGTGACACCGGTTCCTTACTGGGGGAGTACCCCGATAAACTCATCTTT.

This clone has ten or more counts. A far larger clone is one nucleotide away, so this likely arose from a read error. The identical CDR3 is also encoded by other nucleotide sequences in the sample. Here the V gene is TRDV1, but the J gene went uncalled; TRDD3 is taken as the D call from the table, unchecked against the DNA. CDR3 length equals 20 residues. Per germline, CDR1 TSWWSYY and CDR2 QGS. In DNA form, the CDR3 reads TGTGCTCTTGGGGATCTAAGTAGGGGGCGTTTATGGACTGGGGGATGTAGGCTCATCTTT. Its translation: CALGDLSRGRLWTGGCRLIF.

A few counts support this clone. The TCRdb protein, from a much larger clone, departs from this DNA's translation at residue 4, likely by read error; the protein shown derives from the DNA. The chain carries TRAV38-2/DV8 and TRDJ1, with D possibly matching TRDD2 (6 bases). No J segment appears in TCRdb, so it was assigned here by matching the sequence to germline. This CDR3 is built from 17 residues. Trimming left V 7 bases short and J 4 bases short, with 26 bases between. In germline, CDR1 is TSESDYY, CDR2 QEAYKQQN. CDR3 nucleotide sequence: TGTGCTTATGAAACTCCTACGAGCCTGGGAGGGGGCGATAAACTCATCTTT. Translating gives CAYETPTSLGGGDKLIF.

Details on this clone: This DNA translates differently at residue 7 from the TCRdb protein, which is that of a much larger clone; a read error is likely, and the protein shown is the DNA's own translation. This chain connects TRDV3 to TRDJ1; D possibly corresponds to TRDD3 (5 bases). TCRdb offers no J gene call, so here the DNA was matched to germline to obtain one. This CDR3 is 14 amino acids long. Germline loops: CDR1 TVYSNPD, CDR2 GDNSRS (reference sequence). The CDR3 sequence: CALDPPRGAYKLIF. The CDR3 DNA is TGTGCTCTCGATCCGCCGCGGGGGGCCTATAAACTCATCTTT.

On this clone itself: TCRdb shows a much larger clone's protein in place of this DNA's translation, and the two differ at residue 13, likely through a read error; the protein shown is translated from the DNA. The chain links TRDV1 to TRDJ1; TRDD2 aligns across 8 bases. In germline, CDR1 is TSWWSYY, CDR2 QGS. The ends lost 3 bases at V and 3 bases at J; junction bases unmatched: 27. The length of the CDR3 is 22 residues. The CDR3 sequence is CALGELSSYRPYRGARADKLIF. The CDR3 DNA sequence: TGTGCTCTTGGGGAGCTTTCTTCCTACCGACCGTACCGGGGTGCCCGAGCCGATAAACTCATCTTT.

In regard to this clone: A far larger clone is only one base removed, so a read error is likely. Other DNA sequences within the sample encode an identical CDR3. The J gene is TRDJ1, the V gene TRDV3; 11 nucleotides match TRDD3. This CDR3 comprises 21 residues. CDR1 is TVYSNPD and CDR2 is GDNSRS in the germline V gene (reference sequence). In DNA, the CDR3 is TGTGCCTTTATCCACCCTACGCACTGGGGGATAACGACGATTTACACCGATAAACTCATTTTT. This translates into CAFIHPTHWGITTIYTDKLIF.

As regards this clone: This DNA translates differently at residue 8 from the TCRdb protein, which is that of a much larger clone; a read error is likely, and the protein shown is the DNA's own translation. The V gene is given as TRAV38-2/DV8, and no J gene call is available; no check of the table's D call, TRDD3, against the DNA was made. The germline V gene encodes CDR1 TSESDYY and CDR2 QEAYKQQN. CDR3 length: 20 amino acids. The CDR3 reads CAYGGSLLMAMNWGIRRLIF. The CDR3 DNA follows: TGTGCTTACGGAGGGAGCCTTCTTATGGCCATGAACTGGGGGATACGAAGGCTCATCTTT.

This clone has only a few counts. TCRdb's protein for this DNA is that of a much larger clone and differs from the translation at residue 31, likely a read error; the protein shown is the DNA translation. The chain employs TRDV1 and TRDJ1, with D perhaps being TRDD2 or TRDD3 (5 bases each). No J gene was available from TCRdb, and it was assigned here by a germline match of the DNA. CDR3 length equals 34 residues. The germline V gene has CDR1 TSWWSYY and CDR2 QGS. Here the CDR3 reads CALGEVHPSYTSTGTLRSPDTLAYWKPYTDRLIF. The CDR3 nucleotides read TGTGCTCTTGGGGAAGTTCACCCATCCTATACGTCAACGGGGACTTTGAGATCCCCCGACACCCTTGCGTACTGGAAACCTTACACCGATAGACTCATCTTT.

This clone was recorded at least ten times. This is likely an artifact of a read error, given a far larger clone one base away. This chain joins TRDV2 and TRDJ3; 10 nucleotides match TRDD3. The V gene's germline CDR1 is GEAIGNYY and CDR2 EKD. CDR3 length equals 21 residues. CDR3 nucleotide sequence: TGTGCCTGTGACACCGGGAAGGGTCTACTGGGGGATCGGCGGGACACCCGACAGGTGTTTTTC. Amino acids: CACDTGKGLLGDRRDTRQVFF.

About this clone itself: This likely stems from a read error, as it lies one base from a far larger clone. The sample contains more than one DNA sequence encoding this CDR3. The chain uses TRDV3 and TRDJ1; D is perhaps TRDD3 (5 bases). No J gene is reported in TCRdb; it was inferred here by comparing the DNA with germline. The V end was cut by 1 base, the J end by 10 bases, with 31 bases between. The CDR3 is 17 amino acids. Germline assignment: CDR1 TVYSNPD and CDR2 GDNSRS (reference sequence). CDR3 loop: CAFIKLPLQTLTGGLIF. CDR3 sequence (DNA): TGTGCCTTTATAAAACTCCCCTTACAAACCCTTACCGGGGGACTCATCTTT.

By its share, this clone is large. This sample also contains other DNA sequences that code for the same CDR3. V gene TRDV3 combines with J gene TRDJ1; TRDD3 aligns across 10 bases. Trimming at V came to 4 bases and at J to 2 bases, leaving 40 bases not matched to a gene. The CDR3 sequence is 25 residues long. The germline V gene has CDR1 TVYSNPD and CDR2 GDNSRS (reference sequence). The CDR3 protein is CASGLPRTGGFPFKWSNWWTDKLIF. CDR3 nucleotide sequence: TGTGCCTCCGGCCTTCCCCGTACTGGGGGATTCCCGTTCAAATGGTCAAATTGGTGGACCGATAAACTCATCTTT.

This clone was picked up many times. TCRdb pairs this DNA with a much larger clone's protein that differs at residue 3, likely a read error; the protein shown was translated from the DNA. The gene calls are TRDV2 and TRDJ1; TRDD3 matches at 7 bases. This CDR3 spans 18 amino acids. Germline loops: CDR1 GEAIGNYY, CDR2 EKD. CDR3 coding DNA: TGTGCCGGTGACACCCTAAGTACTGGGGAACAGTACACCGATAAACTCATCTTT. Amino acids: CAGDTLSTGEQYTDKLIF.

In its sample, this clone was seen a few times. The TCRdb protein, from a much larger clone, departs from this DNA's translation at residue 18, likely by read error; the protein shown derives from the DNA. This chain joins TRDV1 and TRDJ1; 8 positions agree with TRDD3. The J gene was not available in TCRdb and was assigned here by matching the DNA to germline segments. The CDR3 is made up of 25 amino acids. The J segment lost 0 bases and the V segment lost 0 bases, leaving 30 bases of the junction unmatched. CDR1 and CDR2 from the germline V gene are TSWWSYY and QGS. The CDR3 loop reads CALGELPFLWVLRDTFRLYTDKLIF. The DNA of the CDR3 is TGTGCTCTTGGGGAACTTCCGTTCCTTTGGGTCCTTAGGGATACGTTCCGTCTGTACACCGATAAACTCATCTTT.

In the case of this clone: This DNA's translation and the protein TCRdb lists, from a much larger clone, do not match at residue 8, likely due to a read error; the protein shown is translated from the DNA. CDR3 coding DNA: TGTGCTCTTGGGGATAAGGTACCCTACGTGCCCAGGCGTCATTACTGGGGATACTTCACCGATAAACTCATCTTT. Encoded protein: CALGDKVPYVPRRHYWGYFTDKLIF. The V gene is TRDV1, the J gene TRDJ1; TRDD3 matches at 8 bases. Here the J gene came from matching the DNA to germline, since TCRdb omits it. J lost 1 base, V lost 3 bases, and 34 bases had no gene match. Germline V gene sequence: CDR1 TSWWSYY, CDR2 QGS. This CDR3 has 25 amino acids.

Details on this clone: TCRdb records a much larger clone's protein for this DNA, with a difference at residue 15 that likely arises from a read error; the protein given is the translation of the DNA. The genes are TRDV1 and TRDJ1; 7 nucleotides line up with TRDD3. The J gene is absent in TCRdb and was assigned here via DNA matching to germline. V was pared by 1 base and J by 0 bases, with 20 bases of the junction left unmatched. Germline V lookup: CDR1 TSWWSYY, CDR2 QGS. This CDR3 is 21 amino acids long. CDR3 in amino acids: CALGEPLTALGAFPHTDKLIF. The CDR3 bases are TGTGCTCTTGGGGAACCCCTGACCGCCCTGGGGGCATTCCCGCACACCGATAAACTCATCTTT.

On this clone itself: The translation of this DNA and the TCRdb protein of a much larger clone differ at residue 10, probably owing to a read error; the protein shown here is translated from the DNA. The chain employs TRDV1 and TRDJ1; TRDD3 agrees at 8 bases. Assignment of the J gene here rests on matching the DNA to germline, because TCRdb gives none. The CDR3 consists of 16 residues. Unmatched junction bases numbered 7, after V lost 0 bases and J lost 4 bases. Germline V gene data show CDR1 as TSWWSYY and CDR2 as QGS. CDR3 protein: CALGELRWGMIDKLIF. The CDR3 DNA is TGTGCTCTTGGGGAACTACGGTGGGGGATGATCGATAAACTCATCTTT.

Remarks on this clone: The protein held in TCRdb is that of a much larger clone and does not match this DNA's translation at residue 9, likely because of a read error; the protein shown is translated from the DNA. The chain is built from TRDV1 and TRDJ1; TRDD3 agrees at 10 bases. The J gene is not listed in TCRdb, so it was assigned here from a DNA match to germline. With 5 bases clipped from V and 3 bases from J, the junction kept 24 bases outside the gene matches. The CDR3 totals 21 residues. Germline lookup yields CDR1 TSWWSYY and CDR2 QGS. This CDR3 reads CALGRRGSSVLGDLGSDKLIF. CDR3 sequence (DNA): TGTGCTCTTGGGAGACGGGGTTCCTCCGTACTGGGGGATTTAGGCTCCGATAAACTCATCTTT.

This clone was detected many times. CDR3 sequence: CALGQIESALLSWGIREWGTYTDKLIF. CDR3 sequence (DNA): TGTGCTCTTGGGCAGATAGAAAGCGCGCTCCTAAGTTGGGGGATACGAGAGTGGGGGACGTACACCGATAAACTCATCTTT. The chain links TRDV1 to TRDJ1, with 11 bases identical to TRDD3. J was trimmed by 0 bases and V by 5 bases; bases with no gene match: 38. There are 27 residues in the CDR3. Germline V gene sequence: CDR1 TSWWSYY, CDR2 QGS.

Remarks on this clone: TCRdb pairs this DNA with a much larger clone's protein that differs at residue 5, likely a read error; the protein shown was translated from the DNA. CDR3 region: CALGATHTDKLIF. The CDR3, as DNA: TGTGCTCTTGGGGCAACACACACCGATAAACTCATCTTT. The V and J genes are TRDV1 and TRDJ1; D gene ambiguous. Germline-derived CDR1 and CDR2 are TSWWSYY and QGS. This CDR3 is 13 amino acids long. V shed 4 bases and J shed 0 bases, with 6 bases lying between them.

A few counts support this clone. A far larger clone is just one base off, so this is likely a read error. At the DNA level, this CDR3 is encoded by other sequences in the same sample as well. The J gene has no call, while the V gene is TRDV1; TRDD3, the D gene given by the table, was not confirmed from the DNA. Germline loops: CDR1 TSWWSYY, CDR2 QGS. The CDR3 consists of 21 residues. In nucleotides, the CDR3 is TGTGCTCTTGGGGAACTATGTTGGGTATGTACGCGTACTGGGGGATTGGATAAGCTCATCTTT. It is translated as CALGELCWVCTRTGGLDKLIF.

This clone came up a few times. TCRdb attributes to this sequence the protein of a much larger clone, which differs from the DNA translation at residue 15; a read error is likely, and the protein displayed is translated from the DNA. This sequence joins TRDV1 and TRDJ1; TRDD3 agrees at 10 bases. The J gene is not listed in TCRdb, so it was assigned here from a DNA match to germline. From germline, CDR1 is TSWWSYY and CDR2 QGS. The length of the CDR3 is 24 residues. V lost 2 bases, J lost 0 bases, and 27 bases stayed unmatched. CDR3 DNA sequence: TGTGCTCTTGGGGAAACGCCTTCACCGTACTGGGGGATGATGTGGCCGTTCTACACCGATAAACTCATCTTT. Its translation: CALGETPSPYWGMMWPFYTDKLIF.

This clone has just a few counts. The genes are TRDV1 and TRDJ1; TRDD3 matches at 8 bases. TCRdb carries no J gene annotation; the J gene was assigned here by matching the DNA with germline. V was clipped by 5 bases and J by 8 bases; unmatched bases: 16. CDR3 length: 16 amino acids. Germline CDR1 reads TSWWSYY; CDR2 reads QGS. For the CDR3, the DNA is TGTGCTCTTGGGATCTTTTCCAGAGGGGATACCTCGAAACTCATCTTT. Translating it yields CALGIFSRGDTSKLIF.

A note on this clone: TCRdb lists the protein of a much larger clone for this DNA, which differs at residue 7, so this is likely a read error; the protein given here is translated from the DNA itself. The genes are TRDV1 and TRDJ1; 12 bases are shared with TRDD3. The ends lost 1 base at V and 0 bases at J; junction bases unmatched: 24. Looked up from germline, CDR1 is TSWWSYY and CDR2 is QGS. CDR3 length equals 24 residues. The CDR3 sequence: CALGEPTRPFLLYWGIPYTDKLIF. CDR3 sequence (DNA): TGTGCTCTTGGGGAACCTACCAGACCCTTCCTCTTATACTGGGGGATACCGTACACCGATAAACTCATCTTT.